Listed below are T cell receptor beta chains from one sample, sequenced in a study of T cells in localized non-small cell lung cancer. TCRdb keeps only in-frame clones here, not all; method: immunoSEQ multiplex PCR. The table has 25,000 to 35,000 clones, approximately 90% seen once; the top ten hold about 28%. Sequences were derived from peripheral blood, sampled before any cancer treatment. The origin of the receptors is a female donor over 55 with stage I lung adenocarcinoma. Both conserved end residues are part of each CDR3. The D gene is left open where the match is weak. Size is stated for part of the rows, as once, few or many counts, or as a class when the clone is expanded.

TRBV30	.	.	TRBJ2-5	CAWSRSLRETQYF	TGTGCCTGGAGTCGTAGCCTCCGTGAGACCCAGTACTTC
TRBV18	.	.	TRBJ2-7	CASSPPGSVSYEQYF	TGTGCCAGCTCACCCCCGGGATCGGTGTCCTACGAGCAGTACTTC
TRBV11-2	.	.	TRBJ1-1	CASSLVGGNTEAFF	TGTGCCAGCAGCTTAGTTGGAGGGAACACTGAAGCTTTCTTT
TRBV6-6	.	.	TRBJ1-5	CASSYWELYSNQPQHF	TGTGCCAGCAGTTACTGGGAACTATATAGCAATCAGCCCCAGCATTTT
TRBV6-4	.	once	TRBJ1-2	CASSRGREMGGYTF	TGTGCCAGCAGTCGGGGACGCGAGATGGGTGGCTACACCTTC
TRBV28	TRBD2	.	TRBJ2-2	CASRTPSGNTGELFF	TGTGCCAGCAGGACTCCTAGCGGGAACACCGGGGAGCTGTTTTTT
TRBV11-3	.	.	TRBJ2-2	CASSIGAGNTGELFF	TGTGCCAGCAGCATTGGCGCAGGGAACACCGGGGAGCTGTTTTTT
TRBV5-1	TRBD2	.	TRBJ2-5	CASSMTSGGETQYF	TGCGCCAGCAGCATGACTAGCGGTGGAGAGACCCAGTACTTC
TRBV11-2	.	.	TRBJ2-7	CASSQGPDGALSEQYF	TGTGCCAGCAGTCAGGGGCCCGACGGAGCCCTCTCGGAGCAGTACTTC
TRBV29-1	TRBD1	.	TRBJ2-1	CSVEDISGQGAHEQFF	TGCAGCGTTGAAGATATAAGTGGGCAGGGGGCCCATGAGCAGTTCTTC
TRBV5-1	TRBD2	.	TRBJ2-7	CASRGQAGGYEQYF	TGCGCCAGCAGAGGCCAAGCGGGAGGTTACGAGCAGTACTTC
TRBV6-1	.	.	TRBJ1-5	CASRETGANQPQHF	TGTGCCAGCAGGGAGACAGGAGCGAATCAGCCCCAGCATTTT
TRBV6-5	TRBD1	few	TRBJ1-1	CASSPGDRETEAFF	TGTGCCAGCAGTCCCGGGGACAGGGAAACTGAAGCTTTCTTT
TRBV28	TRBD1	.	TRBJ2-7	CASRRTGRDEQYF	TGTGCCAGCAGACGGACAGGGCGGGACGAGCAGTACTTC
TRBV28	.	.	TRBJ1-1	CASRPGVTNTEAFF	TGTGCCAGCAGACCAGGGGTGACGAACACTGAAGCTTTCTTT
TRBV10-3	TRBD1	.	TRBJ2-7	CATSARQGATYEQYF	TGTGCCACCTCCGCCAGACAGGGGGCGACCTACGAGCAGTACTTC
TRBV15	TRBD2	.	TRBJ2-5	CATSRDHLSGGLETQYF	TGTGCCACCAGCAGAGATCATCTTAGCGGGGGTCTAGAGACCCAGTACTTC
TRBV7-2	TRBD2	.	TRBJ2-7	CASSLATSGTAYEQYF	TGTGCCAGCAGCTTAGCGACTAGCGGGACGGCCTACGAGCAGTACTTC
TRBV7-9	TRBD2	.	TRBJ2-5	CASSLGSGGVQETQYF	TGTGCCAGCAGCTTAGGTAGCGGGGGGGTCCAAGAGACCCAGTACTTC
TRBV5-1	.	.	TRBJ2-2	CASRAGDTGELFF	TGCGCCAGCAGGGCAGGGGACACCGGGGAGCTGTTTTTT
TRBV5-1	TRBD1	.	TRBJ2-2	CASSRQGATGELFF	TGCGCCAGCAGCCGACAGGGGGCCACCGGGGAGCTGTTTTTT
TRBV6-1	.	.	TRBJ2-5	CASSEMGLSETQYF	TGTGCCAGCAGTGAAATGGGGCTGAGTGAGACCCAGTACTTC
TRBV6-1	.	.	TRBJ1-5	CASSEAPGPNQPQHF	TGTGCCAGCAGTGAAGCGCCTGGCCCTAATCAGCCCCAGCATTTT
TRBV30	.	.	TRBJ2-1	CAWGPGPRPNEQFF	TGTGCCTGGGGGCCAGGACCCCGGCCCAATGAGCAGTTCTTC
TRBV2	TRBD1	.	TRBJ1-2	CASSEGTGGGGYTF	TGTGCCAGCAGTGAAGGGACAGGGGGCGGCGGCTACACCTTC
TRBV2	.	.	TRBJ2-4	CASSEDGERLAKNIQYF	TGTGCCAGCAGTGAAGACGGGGAGAGGCTAGCCAAAAACATTCAGTACTTC
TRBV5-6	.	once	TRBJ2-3	CASSPLRVTDTQYF	TGTGCCAGCAGCCCGCTCAGGGTAACGGATACGCAGTATTTT
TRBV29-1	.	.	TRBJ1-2	CSVEAGHNYGYTF	TGCAGCGTTGAAGCGGGACACAACTATGGCTACACCTTC
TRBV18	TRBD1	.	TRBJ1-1	CASSPPLGTGTLNTEAFF	TGTGCCAGCTCACCACCGTTGGGGACAGGGACCTTGAACACTGAAGCTTTCTTT
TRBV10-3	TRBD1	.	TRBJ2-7	CAIGDRANDEQYF	TGTGCCATCGGGGACAGGGCGAATGACGAGCAGTACTTC
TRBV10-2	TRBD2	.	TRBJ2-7	CASSDPFSGGGPVYEQYF	TGCGCCAGCAGTGACCCCTTTAGTGGGGGAGGGCCTGTATACGAGCAGTACTTC
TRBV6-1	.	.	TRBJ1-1	CASRGILGYNTEAFF	TGTGCCAGCAGGGGAATTCTAGGGTATAACACTGAAGCTTTCTTT
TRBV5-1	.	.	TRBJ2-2	CASSLLSALNVNTGELFF	TGCGCCAGCAGCTTGCTGTCGGCGCTCAATGTTAACACCGGGGAGCTGTTTTTT
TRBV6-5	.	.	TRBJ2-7	CASTQGHLYEQYF	TGTGCCAGCACCCAGGGACACCTCTACGAGCAGTACTTC
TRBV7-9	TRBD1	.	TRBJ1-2	CASSLLKTGGDYGYTF	TGTGCCAGCAGCCTTCTCAAGACAGGGGGAGATTATGGCTACACCTTC
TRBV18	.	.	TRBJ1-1	CASSPSLGMNTEAFF	TGTGCCAGCTCACCAAGTTTGGGGATGAACACTGAAGCTTTCTTT
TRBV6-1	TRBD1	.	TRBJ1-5	CASSRTGNQPQHF	TGTGCCAGCAGTCGGACAGGTAATCAGCCCCAGCATTTT
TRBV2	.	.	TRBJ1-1	CASSGLGAGNTEAFF	TGTGCCAGCAGTGGGTTGGGGGCAGGGAACACTGAAGCTTTCTTT
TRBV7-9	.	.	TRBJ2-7	CASSLDTRGLSYEQYF	TGTGCCAGCAGCTTAGATACGCGGGGCCTCTCCTACGAGCAGTACTTC
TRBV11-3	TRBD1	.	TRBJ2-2	CASSLDSGTVRGELFF	TGTGCCAGCAGCTTAGACTCCGGGACAGTCCGGGGAGAGCTGTTTTTT
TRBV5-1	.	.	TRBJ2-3	CASKQGESDTQYF	TGCGCCAGCAAGCAAGGGGAGTCAGATACGCAGTATTTT
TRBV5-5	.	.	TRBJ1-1	CASSQNTEAFF	TGTGCCAGCAGCCAGAACACTGAAGCTTTCTTT
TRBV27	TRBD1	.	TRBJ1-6	CASSLSDRGGSPLHF	TGTGCCAGCAGTTTATCGGACAGGGGTGGCTCACCCCTCCACTTT
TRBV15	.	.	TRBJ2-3	CATSRDRSPDTQYF	TGTGCCACCAGCAGAGATCGTAGTCCAGATACGCAGTATTTT
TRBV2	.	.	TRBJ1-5	CASSDSLSNQPQHF	TGTGCCAGCAGTGACAGTTTAAGCAATCAGCCCCAGCATTTT
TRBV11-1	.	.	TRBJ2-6	CASSLGANVLTF	TGTGCCAGCAGCTTAGGGGCCAACGTCCTGACTTTC
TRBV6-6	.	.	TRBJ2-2	CASSYSRGTGELFF	TGTGCCAGCAGTTACTCAAGGGGGACCGGGGAGCTGTTTTTT
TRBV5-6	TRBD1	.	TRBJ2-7	CASSFGQGRYEQYF	TGTGCCAGCAGCTTCGGACAGGGGAGATACGAGCAGTACTTC
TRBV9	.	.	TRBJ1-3	CASTLRGGESGNTIYF	TGTGCCAGCACTCTCCGGGGCGGGGAATCTGGAAACACCATATATTTT
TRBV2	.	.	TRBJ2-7	CASSPFGEQYF	TGTGCCAGCAGTCCCTTTGGCGAGCAGTACTTC
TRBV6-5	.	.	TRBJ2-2	CASSLGLSPGELFF	TGTGCCAGCAGTTTGGGACTCTCTCCCGGGGAGCTGTTTTTT
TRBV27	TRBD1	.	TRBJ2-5	CASALQDRAATQYF	TGTGCCAGCGCACTCCAGGACAGGGCAGCGACCCAGTACTTC
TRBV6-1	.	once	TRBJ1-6	CASNFVGNNSPLHF	TGTGCCAGTAACTTCGTAGGGAATAATTCACCCCTCCACTTT
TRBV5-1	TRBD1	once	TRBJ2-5	CASSSGTEKETQYF	TGCGCCAGCAGCTCCGGGACAGAAAAAGAGACCCAGTACTTC
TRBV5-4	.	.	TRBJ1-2	CASSFTQNGYTF	TGTGCCAGCAGCTTTACACAGAATGGCTACACCTTC
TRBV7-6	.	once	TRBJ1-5	CASSLAGQPQHF	TGTGCCAGCAGCTTAGCGGGGCAGCCCCAGCATTTT
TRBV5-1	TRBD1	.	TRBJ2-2	CASSLGTGEYGELFF	TGCGCCAGCAGCTTGGGGACAGGGGAATACGGGGAGCTGTTTTTT
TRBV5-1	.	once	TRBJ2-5	CASSAGPKSQETQYF	TGCGCCAGCAGCGCTGGACCGAAGTCCCAAGAGACCCAGTACTTC
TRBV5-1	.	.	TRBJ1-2	CASSVTTTGPYGYTF	TGCGCCAGCAGCGTAACCACGACAGGCCCCTATGGCTACACCTTC